A single sample gave rise to the 3 T cell receptor beta chains below, sequenced in a study of shared T cell receptors in the human thymus. Measured with immunoSEQ multiplex PCR; TCRdb has only the in-frame clones, and not every one. The profile shows hundreds of thousands of clones, more than 75% of them singletons. These records were also assigned to another study, of human thymus T cells.

The specimen was thymocytes. These receptors originate from a boy under two years old with a congenital heart defect.

This rearrangement joins TRBV6-5 to TRBJ2-4, with a tentative D call TRBD1 (6 bases). Between the trimmed V and J ends, which lost 4 bases and 0 bases, there was a span of 13 bases. The V gene's germline CDR1 is MNHEY and CDR2 SVGAGI. CDR3 length equals 16 residues. CDR3 sequence reads: CASSSPTGLAKNIQYF. The CDR3 nucleotides are TGTGCCAGCAGTTCCCCGACAGGACTAGCCAAAAACATTCAGTACTTC.

In its sample, this clone was seen once. This chain uses TRBV18 with TRBJ2-7; TRBD1 might be the D (6 bases). Germline V gene sequence: CDR1 KGHSH, CDR2 LQKENI. The CDR3 has 15 amino acids. V was shortened by 3 bases and J by 0 bases, with 12 bases between the two germline ends. The CDR3 bases are TGTGCCAGCTCACCGTCGCAGGGGAGCTCCTACGAGCAGTACTTC. This codes for CASSPSQGSSYEQYF.

The genes are TRBV15 and TRBJ2-1, with 9 bases that match TRBD2. Germline V CDR1 and CDR2: LNHNV, YYDKDF (reference sequence). CDR3 size: 15 residues. V shed 0 bases, J shed 8 bases, and the junction held 5 bases outside the gene matches. Written as DNA, the CDR3 is TGTGCCACCAGCAGAGAGGGCGGGAGGGCCGATGAGCAGTTCTTC. This gives the protein CATSREGGRADEQFF.